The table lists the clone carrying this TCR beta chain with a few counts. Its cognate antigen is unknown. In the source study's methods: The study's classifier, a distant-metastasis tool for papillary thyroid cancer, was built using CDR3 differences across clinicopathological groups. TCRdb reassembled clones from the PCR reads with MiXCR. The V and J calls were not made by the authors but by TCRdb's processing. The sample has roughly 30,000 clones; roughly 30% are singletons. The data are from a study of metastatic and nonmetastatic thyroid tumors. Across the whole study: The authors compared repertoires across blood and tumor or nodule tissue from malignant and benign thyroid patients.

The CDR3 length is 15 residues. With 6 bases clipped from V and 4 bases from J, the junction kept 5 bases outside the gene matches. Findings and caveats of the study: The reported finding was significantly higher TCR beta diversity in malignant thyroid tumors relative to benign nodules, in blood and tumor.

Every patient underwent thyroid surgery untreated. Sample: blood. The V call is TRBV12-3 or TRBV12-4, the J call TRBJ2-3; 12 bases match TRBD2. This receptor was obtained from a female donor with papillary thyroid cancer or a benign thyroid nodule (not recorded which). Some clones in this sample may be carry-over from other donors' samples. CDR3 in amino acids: CASRTTSGSPDTQYF. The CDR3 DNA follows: TGTGCCAGCAGAACGACTAGCGGGAGTCCAGATACGCAGTATTTT.